The TCR beta chain described here comes from a study of glioma-infiltrating T cells. Using RNA template, CDR3s of TCR alpha and beta were amplified with iRepertoire arm-PCR. Tissue mRNA or PBMC total RNA, about 85-400 ng, went into one-step reverse transcription and amplification. TCRdb re-derived calls from the multiplex PCR reads in MiXCR, one entry per CDR3 protein. The sample holds about 180,000 distinct CDR3 sequences, around 42% seen once. Study results and caveats: Tissue-blood divergence was below expectation in non-neoplastic patients, above in gliomas.

Concerning this clonotype itself: The target antigen is unknown. As the CDR3 is not closed by the conserved phenylalanine or tryptophan, this likely results from a read error.

CDR1 MDHEN and CDR2 SYDVKM come from the germline V gene. CDR3 length: 12 residues. Material: glioma tissue, nonneoplastic brain tissue, or PBMCs (not recorded which). The source of this sequence is a human donor with low-grade glioma or glioblastoma, undergoing nonglioma brain surgery, or in good health (not recorded which). The chain recombines TRBV28 with TRBJ2-7; D call uncertain. In nucleotides, the CDR3 is TGTGCCAGCAGTTTCTTCGGCTACGGGCAGTACTTA. It translates to CASSFFGYGQYL.